Listed below are T cell receptor beta chains from one sample, sequenced in a study of technical replicates of blood from four donors. The method was immunoSEQ multiplex PCR; TCRdb's version includes in-frame clones alone and lacks a portion of them. The data show around 80,000 clones, over 85% seen once. The sequenced material came from T cells isolated from PBMCs. The receptors shown here come from a human donor in good health. Each CDR3 is given with its conserved first and last residue. Each record gives: CDR3 protein, CDR3 DNA, J gene, V gene, D gene, clone size. A D gene is named only where the DNA matches it firmly. Not all rows give a size; the values are once, few, many and, for expanded clones, a class.

CDR3 protein: CASRETSANTGELFF; CDR3 DNA: TGTGCCAGCAGGGAGACTAGCGCAAACACCGGGGAGCTGTTTTTT; J gene: TRBJ2-2; V gene: TRBV9; D gene: TRBD2; clone size: NA
CDR3 protein: CASSRLTSGSTDTQYF; CDR3 DNA: TGCGCCAGCAGCCGGTTAACTAGCGGTAGCACAGATACGCAGTATTTT; J gene: TRBJ2-3; V gene: TRBV4-1; D gene: TRBD2; clone size: NA
CDR3 protein: CASRPAGGINTGELFF; CDR3 DNA: TGTGCCAGCAGACCCGCGGGGGGGATAAACACCGGGGAGCTGTTTTTT; J gene: TRBJ2-2; V gene: TRBV5-4; D gene: TRBD2; clone size: NA
CDR3 protein: CASSLLGTDLSPLHF; CDR3 DNA: TGTGCCAGCAGCTTACTTGGGACTGATCTTTCACCCCTCCACTTT; J gene: TRBJ1-6; V gene: TRBV7-3; D gene: NA; clone size: NA
CDR3 protein: CASGLRASYEQYF; CDR3 DNA: TGTGCCAGCGGTTTGAGGGCCTCCTACGAGCAGTACTTC; J gene: TRBJ2-7; V gene: TRBV6-5; D gene: NA; clone size: NA
CDR3 protein: CASSAPRGTGRDTQYF; CDR3 DNA: TGTGCCAGCAGCGCCCCCCGAGGGACAGGTCGAGATACGCAGTATTTT; J gene: TRBJ2-3; V gene: TRBV9; D gene: TRBD1; clone size: NA
CDR3 protein: CASSEAIVSGPSIETQYF; CDR3 DNA: TGTGCCAGCAGTGAAGCGATTGTTAGCGGCCCCTCCATCGAGACCCAGTACTTC; J gene: TRBJ2-5; V gene: TRBV6-1; D gene: NA; clone size: once
CDR3 protein: CASSFDRGGTEAFF; CDR3 DNA: TGTGCCAGCAGCTTCGACAGGGGGGGCACTGAAGCTTTCTTT; J gene: TRBJ1-1; V gene: TRBV7-3; D gene: TRBD1; clone size: NA
CDR3 protein: CASSPQGEKLFF; CDR3 DNA: TGTGCCAGCAGCCCCCAGGGGGAAAAACTGTTTTTT; J gene: TRBJ1-4; V gene: TRBV11-2; D gene: NA; clone size: NA
CDR3 protein: CATSRDRTVGKDGYTF; CDR3 DNA: TGTGCCACCAGCAGAGATCGGACAGTGGGAAAGGATGGCTACACCTTC; J gene: TRBJ1-2; V gene: TRBV15; D gene: NA; clone size: NA
CDR3 protein: CASSQGLAGTDTQYF; CDR3 DNA: TGTGCCAGCAGCCAGGGACTAGCGGGCACAGATACGCAGTATTTT; J gene: TRBJ2-3; V gene: TRBV9; D gene: TRBD2; clone size: NA
CDR3 protein: CASSAYPGQGSNQPQHF; CDR3 DNA: TGTGCCAGTAGTGCATATCCGGGACAGGGAAGCAATCAGCCCCAGCATTTT; J gene: TRBJ1-5; V gene: TRBV19; D gene: TRBD1; clone size: NA
CDR3 protein: CASSPPREPKYEQYF; CDR3 DNA: TGTGCCAGCAGCCCTCCCCGGGAGCCCAAGTACGAGCAGTACTTC; J gene: TRBJ2-7; V gene: TRBV7-9; D gene: NA; clone size: NA
CDR3 protein: CASGLGDRGSGGYTF; CDR3 DNA: TGTGCTAGTGGTTTGGGGGACAGGGGGTCGGGTGGCTACACCTTC; J gene: TRBJ1-2; V gene: TRBV12-5; D gene: TRBD1; clone size: NA
CDR3 protein: CSEGQGAVANEKLFF; CDR3 DNA: TGCAGCGAAGGACAGGGGGCTGTCGCTAATGAAAAACTGTTTTTT; J gene: TRBJ1-4; V gene: TRBV29-1; D gene: TRBD1; clone size: NA
CDR3 protein: CASSYSKVGGTDTQYF; CDR3 DNA: TGTGCCAGCAGTTACTCGAAGGTGGGGGGGACAGATACGCAGTATTTT; J gene: TRBJ2-3; V gene: TRBV6-5; D gene: TRBD2; clone size: NA
CDR3 protein: CASSSDRETGKLFF; CDR3 DNA: TGTGCCAGCAGCTCGGACAGGGAAACTGGAAAACTGTTTTTT; J gene: TRBJ1-4; V gene: TRBV7-9; D gene: TRBD1; clone size: NA
CDR3 protein: CASSLAGTGVDTEAFF; CDR3 DNA: TGTGCCAGTAGTTTGGCCGGGACAGGGGTTGACACTGAAGCTTTCTTT; J gene: TRBJ1-1; V gene: TRBV19; D gene: TRBD1; clone size: NA
CDR3 protein: CATSKGIYGYTF; CDR3 DNA: TGTGCCACCAGCAAGGGGATCTATGGCTACACCTTC; J gene: TRBJ1-2; V gene: TRBV15; D gene: NA; clone size: NA
CDR3 protein: CASSEERVWHYGYTF; CDR3 DNA: TGTGCCAGCAGTGAGGAGAGGGTTTGGCACTATGGCTACACCTTC; J gene: TRBJ1-2; V gene: TRBV6-1; D gene: NA; clone size: NA
CDR3 protein: CASSFGQNTGELFF; CDR3 DNA: TGTGCCAGCAGCTTCGGACAGAACACCGGGGAGCTGTTTTTT; J gene: TRBJ2-2; V gene: TRBV5-6; D gene: NA; clone size: NA
CDR3 protein: CASGHTGQGNQPQHF; CDR3 DNA: TGTGCCAGTGGCCATACTGGACAGGGCAATCAGCCCCAGCATTTT; J gene: TRBJ1-5; V gene: TRBV19; D gene: TRBD1; clone size: NA
CDR3 protein: CASSQPSGPYNEQFF; CDR3 DNA: TGTGCCAGCAGCCAACCGAGTGGGCCCTACAATGAGCAGTTCTTC; J gene: TRBJ2-1; V gene: TRBV14; D gene: NA; clone size: NA
CDR3 protein: CASQLGGEQYF; CDR3 DNA: TGCGCCAGCCAGTTGGGGGGCGAGCAGTACTTC; J gene: TRBJ2-7; V gene: TRBV4-1; D gene: NA; clone size: NA
CDR3 protein: CASSFPPGQGNTEAFF; CDR3 DNA: TGTGCCAGCAGCTTCCCCCCAGGACAGGGGAACACTGAAGCTTTCTTT; J gene: TRBJ1-1; V gene: TRBV5-4; D gene: TRBD1; clone size: NA
CDR3 protein: CSVAGTGGDEQFF; CDR3 DNA: TGCAGCGTCGCCGGGACAGGGGGGGATGAGCAGTTCTTC; J gene: TRBJ2-1; V gene: TRBV29-1; D gene: TRBD1; clone size: NA
CDR3 protein: CASSQGLSQPQHF; CDR3 DNA: TGTGCCAGTAGTCAAGGACTCAGTCAGCCCCAGCATTTT; J gene: TRBJ1-5; V gene: TRBV19; D gene: NA; clone size: many
CDR3 protein: CASGYGQSTGELFF; CDR3 DNA: TGTGCCAGCGGGTACGGACAGTCAACCGGGGAGCTGTTTTTT; J gene: TRBJ2-2; V gene: TRBV6-1; D gene: NA; clone size: NA
CDR3 protein: CASRINRGHSNQPQHF; CDR3 DNA: TGTGCCTCACGCATCAACAGGGGCCATAGCAATCAGCCCCAGCATTTT; J gene: TRBJ1-5; V gene: TRBV27; D gene: TRBD1; clone size: NA
CDR3 protein: CASSKGQTNEKLFF; CDR3 DNA: TGTGCCAGTAGCAAGGGACAGACGAATGAAAAACTGTTTTTT; J gene: TRBJ1-4; V gene: TRBV19; D gene: TRBD1; clone size: NA
CDR3 protein: CASSPGIATNEKLFF; CDR3 DNA: TGTGCCAGTAGTCCCGGGATAGCTACTAATGAAAAACTGTTTTTT; J gene: TRBJ1-4; V gene: TRBV19; D gene: NA; clone size: NA
CDR3 protein: CASSPRAGGPLEQYF; CDR3 DNA: TGTGCCAGCTCACCACGTGCGGGAGGGCCGCTCGAGCAGTACTTC; J gene: TRBJ2-7; V gene: TRBV18; D gene: TRBD2; clone size: NA
CDR3 protein: CASSMLGGTQHF; CDR3 DNA: TGTGCCAGCAGCATGTTGGGAGGGACCCAGCATTTT; J gene: TRBJ1-5; V gene: TRBV6-5; D gene: NA; clone size: NA
CDR3 protein: CASSRGSDEQYF; CDR3 DNA: TGTGCCAGCAGCCGGGGTTCGGACGAGCAGTACTTC; J gene: TRBJ2-7; V gene: TRBV6-6; D gene: NA; clone size: NA
CDR3 protein: CASSLVGPSTEAFF; CDR3 DNA: TGTGCCAGCAGCTTAGTGGGGCCCTCCACTGAAGCTTTCTTT; J gene: TRBJ1-1; V gene: TRBV7-2; D gene: NA; clone size: NA
CDR3 protein: CASSLFAQTGENQPQHF; CDR3 DNA: TGTGCCAGCAGTTTATTTGCCCAGACAGGGGAGAATCAGCCCCAGCATTTT; J gene: TRBJ1-5; V gene: TRBV28; D gene: TRBD1; clone size: once
CDR3 protein: CASIGRGRGRGYGYTF; CDR3 DNA: TGTGCCAGCATCGGCAGGGGCAGGGGAAGGGGCTATGGCTACACCTTC; J gene: TRBJ1-2; V gene: TRBV6-4; D gene: NA; clone size: NA
CDR3 protein: CASSYLGQGDYEQYF; CDR3 DNA: TGTGCCAGCAGCTACCTGGGACAGGGGGACTACGAGCAGTACTTC; J gene: TRBJ2-7; V gene: TRBV7-9; D gene: TRBD1; clone size: NA
CDR3 protein: CSVVGRGGFMNTEAFF; CDR3 DNA: TGCAGCGTTGTGGGCAGGGGCGGATTTATGAACACTGAAGCTTTCTTT; J gene: TRBJ1-1; V gene: TRBV29-1; D gene: NA; clone size: NA
CDR3 protein: CASRGVTSGNTIYF; CDR3 DNA: TGCGCCAGCAGGGGAGTCACCTCTGGAAACACCATATATTTT; J gene: TRBJ1-3; V gene: TRBV4-1; D gene: NA; clone size: NA
CDR3 protein: CATLKSSYNSPLHF; CDR3 DNA: TGTGCCACTCTGAAGAGCTCCTATAATTCACCCCTCCACTTT; J gene: TRBJ1-6; V gene: TRBV2; D gene: NA; clone size: NA
CDR3 protein: CASSQEGASGGGYTF; CDR3 DNA: TGCGCCAGCAGCCAAGAAGGGGCATCGGGGGGTGGCTACACCTTC; J gene: TRBJ1-2; V gene: TRBV4-1; D gene: NA; clone size: NA
CDR3 protein: CASRLMDSYNSPLHF; CDR3 DNA: TGCGCCAGCAGGTTAATGGACAGTTATAATTCACCCCTCCACTTT; J gene: TRBJ1-6; V gene: TRBV10-2; D gene: NA; clone size: once
CDR3 protein: CASSFSEGEETQYF; CDR3 DNA: TGTGCCAGCAGTTTTAGTGAGGGTGAAGAGACCCAGTACTTC; J gene: TRBJ2-5; V gene: TRBV27; D gene: NA; clone size: NA
CDR3 protein: CSVQPRGGEGEQYF; CDR3 DNA: TGCAGCGTCCAACCCCGGGGTGGAGAGGGCGAGCAGTACTTC; J gene: TRBJ2-7; V gene: TRBV29-1; D gene: NA; clone size: NA
CDR3 protein: CASSRSGRMSNEQFF; CDR3 DNA: TGTGCCAGTTCACGGAGCGGGAGAATGAGCAATGAGCAGTTCTTC; J gene: TRBJ2-1; V gene: TRBV19; D gene: TRBD2; clone size: NA
CDR3 protein: CASGFSETQYF; CDR3 DNA: TGTGCTAGTGGTTTCTCAGAGACCCAGTACTTC; J gene: TRBJ2-5; V gene: TRBV12-5; D gene: NA; clone size: NA
CDR3 protein: CAWNGTSGRLHEQYF; CDR3 DNA: TGTGCCTGGAACGGGACTAGCGGGAGGTTGCACGAGCAGTACTTC; J gene: TRBJ2-7; V gene: TRBV30; D gene: TRBD2; clone size: once
CDR3 protein: CASIAGGPQETQYF; CDR3 DNA: TGTGCCAGCATAGCGGGAGGCCCCCAAGAGACCCAGTACTTC; J gene: TRBJ2-5; V gene: TRBV2; D gene: TRBD2; clone size: NA
CDR3 protein: CASSQLNEKLFF; CDR3 DNA: TGTGCCAGCAGCCAACTAAATGAAAAACTGTTTTTT; J gene: TRBJ1-4; V gene: TRBV5-4; D gene: NA; clone size: once
CDR3 protein: CASSVGSGRAPTDTQYF; CDR3 DNA: TGTGCCAGCAGCGTAGGGAGCGGGAGGGCCCCCACAGATACGCAGTATTTT; J gene: TRBJ2-3; V gene: TRBV9; D gene: TRBD2; clone size: NA
CDR3 protein: CAWSVESNQPQHF; CDR3 DNA: TGTGCCTGGAGTGTGGAGAGCAATCAGCCCCAGCATTTT; J gene: TRBJ1-5; V gene: TRBV30; D gene: NA; clone size: NA